This T cell receptor (beta chain) was documented in a study of cytotoxic CD8 clonotypes in ibrutinib-treated CLL. As for the study in general: After a median of approximately 68 months, some 14 patients stayed remitted and roughly 12 progressed; responses had been partial in about 24 and complete in 2. Findings and caveats of the study: The times at which samples were taken varied between sustained-remission and progressing patients. There were few public clonotypes, and on treatment they contracted or stayed stable. Relative to age-matched healthy donors, clonality at baseline was higher, and it tracked circulating CD8+ T-cell counts.

Profiling relied on immunoSEQ multiplex PCR, and the TCRdb table lists in-frame clones only, not all of them. Here the sample spans about 49,000 clones, approximately 50% being singletons. Comments on this clone: What it binds is not known.

CDR1 and CDR2 from the germline V gene are MNHEY and SMNVEV (reference sequence). The CDR3 has 13 amino acids. V lost 6 bases and J lost 7, with 16 bases in between. The chain links TRBV27 to TRBJ2-7; D not resolved. The TCR comes from a human donor with chronic lymphocytic leukemia. The input for sequencing was PBMCs, taken after 12 months of ibrutinib treatment. The CDR3, as DNA: TGTGCCAGCAGCTCTTGGACCGCCGGGGAGCAGTACTTC. Amino acid sequence: CASSSWTAGEQYF.